Below, 23 T cell receptor beta chains from the same sample are listed, as sequenced in a study of control samples from healthy donors and cancer patients (dated by TCRdb to the early 2020s). The library was prepared using the immunoSEQ multiplex PCR assay. This is the immuneACCESS table as TCRdb keeps it, with only in-frame sequences that have V and J called. A part of the clones is gone; compared with another copy, unresolved V genes explain less than half, and the rest is unexplained. This sample lists fewer than 90,000 clones; about 93% were detected once. The biggest ten clones account for 6.2% of the sample. Sequenced input: blood. The source of these receptors is a woman aged 40 to 50 in good health.

The chain carries TRBV6-2 or TRBV6-3 and TRBJ1-4; 7 positions match TRBD1. This CDR3 comprises 15 residues. CDR1 is MNHEY and CDR2 is SVGEGT in the germline V gene. V dropped 2 bases and J dropped 8; count of bases not matched to a gene: 8. CDR3 sequence reads: CASSYVTGFGEKLFF. CDR3 nucleotides: TGTGCCAGCAGTTACGTGACAGGGTTCGGGGAAAAACTGTTTTTT.

The V gene is TRBV18, the J gene TRBJ2-3, with TRBD2 matching over 9 bases. The V segment lost 3 bases and the J segment 4 bases; nucleotides outside the gene matches: 11. CDR3 length: 17 amino acids. Germline CDR1 KGHSH, CDR2 LQKENI. CDR3 DNA: TGTGCCAGCTCACCGAACCCCTTCGCGGGGGGGCCAGATACGCAGTATTTT. It translates to CASSPNPFAGGPDTQYF.

The V gene is TRBV7-2, the J gene TRBJ1-1; TRBD1 is a possible D gene (6 bases). Per germline, CDR1 SGHTA and CDR2 FQGNSA. The CDR3 consists of 13 residues. V shed 2 bases and J shed 3 bases, with 7 bases lying between them. CDR3 DNA sequence: TGTGCCAGCAGCTTACAGGGGTACACTGAAGCTTTCTTT. As protein: CASSLQGYTEAFF.

The V and J genes are TRBV29-1 and TRBJ1-2; D gene uncertain. The CDR3 length is 11 residues. The V and J ends lost 4 bases and 6 bases respectively, with 9 bases between them. Germline V gene sequence: CDR1 SQVTM, CDR2 ANQGSEA. CDR3 nucleotide sequence: TGCAGCGTTGGCTGGGGAGATGGCTACACCTTC. Its protein product is CSVGWGDGYTF.

The chain is built from TRBV18 and TRBJ2-7, with TRBD1 matching over 8 bases. Germline lookup yields CDR1 KGHSH and CDR2 LQKENI. The CDR3 contains 15 residues. V shed 3 bases and J 4 bases; nucleotides not matched to a gene: 8. The CDR3 loop is CASSPYRGKLYEQYF. DNA for the CDR3: TGTGCCAGCTCACCCTACAGGGGGAAATTATACGAGCAGTACTTC.

The chain uses TRBV6-5 and TRBJ2-7, with D hard to call. The CDR3 runs to 15 residues. The V end was cut by 2 bases, the J end by 2 bases, with 13 bases between. CDR1 and CDR2 (germline): MNHEY, SVGAGI. The CDR3 sequence is CASSYQDTDPYEQYF. Written as DNA, the CDR3 is TGTGCCAGCAGTTACCAGGATACTGATCCCTACGAGCAGTACTTC.

The chain recombines TRBV7-8 with TRBJ1-5; 7 bases agree with TRBD1. The CDR3 extends over 18 amino acids. J was trimmed by 0 bases and V by 5 bases; bases with no gene match: 13. Germline loops: CDR1 SGHVS, CDR2 FQNEAQ. The CDR3, as DNA: TGTGCCAGCAGCCCTGGGGGGACAGAGTTTTATAGCAATCAGCCCCAGCATTTT. Translating it yields CASSPGGTEFYSNQPQHF.

The chain combines TRBV10-3 with TRBJ2-1; D is possibly TRBD2 (6 bases). This CDR3 has 11 amino acids. The ends were cut back, 9 bases at V and 6 bases at J, with 9 bases in the middle. In germline, CDR1 is ENHRY, CDR2 SYGVKD. CDR3 region: CAIGTSNEQFF. The CDR3 DNA reads as TGTGCCATAGGGACTTCCAATGAGCAGTTCTTC.

The chain links TRBV25-1 to TRBJ1-4, with no clear D. V was trimmed by 2 bases and J by 2 bases, leaving 6 bases between them. The CDR3 length is 14 residues. Germline V gene sequence: CDR1 MGHDK, CDR2 SYGVNS. The CDR3 region is CASSERETNEKLFF. The CDR3 nucleotides are TGTGCCAGCAGTGAAAGGGAGACTAATGAAAAACTGTTTTTT.

The genes are TRBV7-2 and TRBJ1-2, with D unclear. The ends were cut back, 3 bases at V and 8 bases at J, with 7 bases in the middle. This CDR3 is 11 amino acids long. The germline CDR1 and CDR2 sequences are SGHTA and FQGNSA. CDR3 sequence: CASSLGGGYTF. The CDR3 DNA sequence: TGTGCCAGCAGCTTGGGTGGCGGCTACACCTTC.

In its sample, this clone was seen a few times. The chain couples TRBV3-1 (or the pseudogene TRBV3-2) to TRBJ2-2; TRBD2 agrees at 12 bases. In germline, CDR1 is LGHDT, CDR2 YNNKEL (reference sequence). This CDR3 region has 17 residues. Trimming removed 1 base from V and 8 bases from J; junction bases left unmatched: 8. The CDR3 spells CASSQGLAGAGIGELFF. CDR3 nucleotide sequence: TGTGCCAGCAGCCAAGGACTAGCGGGGGCGGGAATAGGGGAGCTGTTTTTT.

The CDR3 sequence is CAIRDRPTGELFF. In nucleotides, the CDR3 is TGTGCCATACGGGACAGGCCCACCGGGGAGCTGTTTTTT. The chain combines TRBV19 with TRBJ2-2, with 8 bases matching TRBD1. The CDR3 contains 13 residues. The V gene's germline CDR1 is LNHDA and CDR2 SQIVND (reference sequence). V trimming: 10 bases; J trimming: 4 bases; junction bases outside the gene matches: 5.

This chain joins TRBV6-5 and TRBJ2-5; 9 bases line up with TRBD2. Germline V gene sequence: CDR1 MNHEY, CDR2 SVGAGI. Germline trimming cut 6 bases from V and 5 bases from J; bases unmatched to any gene: 10. CDR3 size: 15 residues. The DNA of the CDR3 is TGTGCCAGCAGCCTGTCGCGGGGGGGCCTGGAGACCCAGTACTTC. Amino acids: CASSLSRGGLETQYF.

The rearrangement links TRBV12-3 or TRBV12-4 to TRBJ1-5; D remains unclear. V was shortened by 4 bases and J by 5 bases, with 9 bases between the two germline ends. This CDR3 region has 13 residues. CDR3 residues: CASSSTADQPQHF. In nucleotides, the CDR3 is TGTGCCAGCAGTTCGACCGCCGATCAGCCCCAGCATTTT.

The V and J genes are TRBV4-1 and TRBJ1-5, with a possible D match to TRBD1 (5 bases). Germline V gene data show CDR1 as MGHRA and CDR2 as YSYEKL. Trimming left V 5 bases short and J 5 bases short, with 19 bases between. There are 16 residues in the CDR3. CDR3 DNA sequence: TGCGCCAGCAGCAACCCAGTGGGGGGAAGGGATCAGCCCCAGCATTTT. It is translated as CASSNPVGGRDQPQHF.

V gene TRBV30 combines with J gene TRBJ1-4; tentatively, D is TRBD1 (5 bases). Germline CDR1 and CDR2: GTSNPN and SVGIG (reference sequence). The CDR3 contains 13 residues. Trimming cost V 0 bases and J 7 bases, with 9 bases left between them. Here the CDR3 DNA reads TGTGCCTGGAGTGTCCTAAGGGGTGAAAAACTGTTTTTT. Amino acid sequence: CAWSVLRGEKLFF.

This clone appeared a single time. This same CDR3 is encoded by further DNA sequences in the sample. The J gene is TRBJ2-3, the V gene TRBV7-2; maybe TRBD2 (5 bases). CDR3 length: 14 amino acids. Germline V lookup: CDR1 SGHTA, CDR2 FQGNSA. Trimming shortened V by 4 bases and J by 5 bases, and 13 bases separated the two germline ends. CDR3 DNA sequence: TGTGCCAGCAGCTCACGGCTAGAGGGAGATACGCAGTATTTT. This codes for CASSSRLEGDTQYF.

The chain carries TRBV6-6 and TRBJ1-4; D not resolved. With 5 bases removed from V and 0 bases from J, the gap between germline ends came to 10 bases. Germline-derived CDR1 and CDR2 are MNHNY and SVGAGI (reference sequence). CDR3 length equals 15 residues. The CDR3 bases are TGTGCCAGCAGTCGCCCCGGGACAACTAATGAAAAACTGTTTTTT. It codes for CASSRPGTTNEKLFF.

This clone came up once. The chain is built from TRBV6-5 and TRBJ2-2, with 9 nucleotides matching TRBD2. The CDR3 totals 15 residues. Germline V gene sequence: CDR1 MNHEY, CDR2 SVGAGI. Germline trimming cut 6 bases from V and 6 bases from J; bases unmatched to any gene: 8. The DNA of the CDR3 is TGTGCCAGCAGGATAATTAGCGGGAGCCCCGGGGAGCTGTTTTTT. As protein: CASRIISGSPGELFF.

The chain combines TRBV4-1 with TRBJ2-3; 14 nucleotides line up with TRBD2. Germline V CDR1 and CDR2: MGHRA, YSYEKL. The V segment lost 1 base and the J segment 3 bases; nucleotides outside the gene matches: 3. The CDR3 totals 17 residues. The CDR3 protein is CASSQGGLAGVTDTQYF. CDR3 DNA sequence: TGCGCCAGCAGCCAAGGGGGACTAGCGGGAGTAACAGATACGCAGTATTTT.

The chain joins TRBV13 to TRBJ2-7, with 8 bases that match TRBD1. Trimming removed 5 bases from V and 7 bases from J; junction bases left unmatched: 10. The CDR3 covers 14 residues. CDR1 and CDR2 (germline): PRHDT, FYEKMQ (reference sequence). The CDR3 loop is CASSSRTGSWEQYF. CDR3 DNA sequence: TGTGCCAGCAGCAGTCGGACAGGGTCCTGGGAGCAGTACTTC.

The gene calls are TRBV6-2 or TRBV6-3 and TRBJ1-6; D gene ambiguous. The germline V gene has CDR1 MNHEY and CDR2 SVGEGT. Trimming removed 4 bases from V and 7 bases from J, with 8 bases in between. This CDR3 has 13 residues. CDR3 DNA: TGTGCCAGCAGTTGGGAGGAAAATTCACCCCTCCACTTT. Its translation: CASSWEENSPLHF.

This clone was seen a single time. The gene calls are TRBV9 and TRBJ1-1; TRBD1 might be the D (5 bases). CDR3 length: 14 amino acids. V was pared by 2 bases and J by 1 base, with 9 bases between. Germline V gives CDR1 SGDLS, CDR2 YYNGEE. CDR3 amino acids: CASSVSQGNTEAFF. The CDR3 nucleotides read TGTGCCAGCAGCGTCAGCCAGGGGAACACTGAAGCTTTCTTT.